This TCR beta chain stems from a study of spatial heterogeneity in lung cancer. Study-level points and caveats: Higher tumor mutation counts went along with higher counts of expanded intratumoral alpha and beta TCRs.

Germline CDR1 SQVTM, CDR2 ANQGSEA. This CDR3 has 14 residues. J was trimmed by 3 bases and V by 5 bases; bases with no gene match: 3. This clonotype has ten or more counts. As yet, its antigen is unknown. Documented time point: sample taken at primary tumor resection. In TCRdb, the 5' RACE reads were re-called with MiXCR into one record per CDR3 protein. The sample consists of around 13,000 distinct CDR3 sequences, 5% to 6.5% of them appearing once. The genes are TRBV29-1 and TRBJ2-2, with TRBD2 matching over 10 bases. The material was lung tumor tissue, obtained at surgery. This receptor was identified in a male donor with early-stage non-small cell lung cancer. DNA for the CDR3: TGCAGCGTTAGGAGCGGGAGGGACACCGGGGAGCTGTTTTTT. It yields the protein CSVRSGRDTGELFF.